This T cell receptor beta chain came from a study of vaccination effects on CD4 cells after COVID-19. V lost 0 bases and J lost 6, with 22 bases in between. Germline-derived CDR1 and CDR2 are SGHRS and YFSETQ. This CDR3 has 17 amino acids. Using immunoSEQ multiplex PCR, the repertoire was profiled, and TCRdb retains in-frame clones only, with some absent. The sample has some 14,000 clones, 73% seen once; the top ten hold roughly a third. For this clone: Antigen: not known.

Antigen-specific CD4+ T cells were first expanded with viral peptide pools by the ViraFEST assay and only then sequenced. When about ten days of culture had elapsed, CD4+ T cells were isolated. Infection dated between March and December 2020, before the Alpha, Beta and Delta variants reached the United States. Vaccination of participants consisted of two doses of either the BNT162b2 or mRNA-1273 vaccine. Every well got around 1.9 million PBMC, which were grown with about 9.6 IU/ml IL-2 and about 9.5 ug/ml peptides. Half-medium changes using IL-2 medium occurred on days 3 and 7. Sequencing was performed on CD4+ T cells from PBMCs cultured with HCoV-NL63 spike peptides, taken after COVID-19 vaccination. This clonotype was obtained from a human donor who had a prior SARS-CoV-2 infection. The chain carries TRBV5-1 and TRBJ2-7, with D maybe TRBD1 (5 bases). The CDR3 is CASSLAFSTADSGEQYF. CDR3 in DNA: TGCGCCAGCAGCTTGGCTTTTTCGACCGCCGACAGTGGCGAGCAGTACTTC. Combining the CDR3 with reference TRBV5-1 and TRBJ2-7 gives the whole variable domain KAGVTQTPRYLIKTRGQQVTLSCSPISGHRSVSWYQQTPGQGLQFLFEYFSETQRNKGNFPGRFSGRQFSNSRSEMNVSTLELGDSALYLCASSLAFSTADSGEQYFGPGTRLTVT.